The next 14 T cell receptor beta chains were all read from a single sample in a study of beta chain features in type 1 diabetes. The investigators reverse transcribed all of the isolated RNA, so they sequenced expressed TCRB transcripts. The protocol was immunoSEQ multiplex PCR, while the TCRdb copy is restricted to in-frame clones and leaves out a portion. Of about 360,000 clones in the sample, roughly 12% were seen once. Sequenced input: naive CD4+ T cells from blood. Receptors were obtained from a young man in good health.

V usage is TRBV5-4 and J usage is TRBJ2-7; TRBD2 agrees at 9 bases. V was clipped by 2 bases and J by 5 bases; unmatched bases: 8. The CDR3 has 15 residues. From germline, CDR1 is SGHNT and CDR2 YYREEE (reference sequence). CDR3 protein: CASSFSAGGLDEQYF. The CDR3 nucleotides are TGTGCCAGCAGCTTCTCAGCGGGAGGTTTGGACGAGCAGTACTTC.

The rearrangement joins TRBV7-6 to TRBJ2-5; 9 nucleotides align to TRBD1. With V trimmed by 4 bases and J by 9 bases, 15 bases remained unmatched. The CDR3 consists of 16 residues. The germline V gene has CDR1 SGHVS and CDR2 FNYEAQ. The CDR3: CASSSIVTGGRGSQYF. Written as DNA, the CDR3 is TGTGCCAGCAGCTCGATCGTGACAGGGGGGCGCGGGTCCCAGTACTTC.

In this sample, this clone turned up a few times. The chain is built from TRBV10-3 and TRBJ2-2; D is possibly TRBD2 (6 bases). V was trimmed by 10 bases and J by 2 bases, leaving 11 bases between them. Looked up from germline, CDR1 is ENHRY and CDR2 is SYGVKD. This CDR3 has 13 amino acids. DNA of the CDR3: TGTGCCACTACGGGACTCAACACCGGGGAGCTGTTTTTT. The encoded protein is CATTGLNTGELFF.

This clone was seen only a few times. The chain links TRBV27 to TRBJ2-7, with unresolved D. Trimming stripped 6 bases from V and 2 bases from J, with 14 bases between. Germline CDR1 reads MNHEY; CDR2 reads SMNVEV (reference sequence). CDR3 length: 14 residues. The CDR3 protein is CASSWKAGTYEQYF. CDR3 nucleotide sequence: TGTGCCAGCAGCTGGAAGGCAGGCACCTACGAGCAGTACTTC.

This clone was seen more than once but under ten times. This sample also contains other DNA sequences that code for the same CDR3. This rearrangement joins TRBV7-2 to TRBJ1-1; D call uncertain. The CDR3 runs to 14 residues. CDR1 and CDR2 (germline): SGHTA, FQGNSA. V was clipped by 1 base and J by 4 bases, with 10 bases between them. Here the CDR3 reads CASSLVIRGTEAFF. The CDR3 DNA reads as TGTGCCAGCAGCTTAGTAATTCGGGGCACTGAAGCTTTCTTT.

This clone was counted only a few times. The genes are TRBV11-2 and TRBJ2-7; D might be TRBD1 (6 bases). Germline values: CDR1 SGHAT, CDR2 FQNNGV. With 0 bases removed from V and 3 bases from J, the gap between germline ends came to 18 bases. The CDR3 covers 17 residues. CDR3: CASSLDAGTHLFYEQYF. CDR3 in DNA: TGTGCCAGCAGCTTAGATGCCGGGACACACCTATTCTACGAGCAGTACTTC.

In its sample, this clone was seen a few times. The CDR3 is CSVESGDEKLFF. CDR3 nucleotide sequence: TGCAGCGTTGAATCGGGTGATGAAAAACTGTTTTTT. The chain links TRBV29-1 to TRBJ1-4; D not certain. Germline V gene sequence: CDR1 SQVTM, CDR2 ANQGSEA. This CDR3 comprises 12 residues. With 2 bases removed from V and 6 bases from J, the gap between germline ends came to 7 bases.

The chain uses TRBV27 and TRBJ1-1; TRBD1 matches at 8 bases. Germline lookup yields CDR1 MNHEY and CDR2 SMNVEV (reference sequence). There are 17 residues in the CDR3. V gave up 2 bases and J gave up 1 base; unmatched junction bases: 9. The DNA of the CDR3 is TGTGCCAGCAGTTTAGGCAGGGGGCATCGGAGGAACACTGAAGCTTTCTTT. Its protein is CASSLGRGHRRNTEAFF.

The chain carries TRBV4-2 and TRBJ2-5, with 10 bases lining up with TRBD2. The germline CDR1 and CDR2 sequences are LGHNA and YNFKEQ. The CDR3 consists of 18 residues. Trimming removed 0 bases from V and 4 bases from J; junction bases left unmatched: 11. CDR3 sequence reads: CASSQELAGGLAGETQYF. In DNA form, the CDR3 reads TGTGCCAGCAGCCAAGAGTTAGCGGGAGGACTGGCCGGAGAGACCCAGTACTTC.

This clone turned up a few times. The chain has TRBV7-3 and TRBJ2-2; 8 bases line up with TRBD2. Germline V gene data show CDR1 as SGHTA and CDR2 as FQGTGA. V lost 0 bases, J lost 2 bases, and 2 bases stayed unmatched. The CDR3 has 16 residues. CDR3 coding DNA: TGTGCCAGCAGCTTAACCGGGACTAGAAACACCGGGGAGCTGTTTTTT. This encodes CASSLTGTRNTGELFF. The whole variable domain, filled in from reference TRBV7-3 and TRBJ2-2, reads GAGVSQTPSNKVTEKGKYVELRCDPISGHTALYWYRQSLGQGPEFLIYFQGTGAADDSGLPNDRFFAVRPEGSVSTLKIQRTERGDSAVYLCASSLTGTRNTGELFFGEGSRLTVL.

This clone has only a few counts. The V and J genes are TRBV7-2 and TRBJ2-7, with 11 bases lining up with TRBD1. The CDR3 is made up of 17 amino acids. Germline lookup yields CDR1 SGHTA and CDR2 FQGNSA. Trimming cost V 2 bases and J 2 bases; bases outside gene matches: 8. The CDR3, as DNA: TGTGCCAGCAGCTTAAACCCTGCGGGACAGGGGGCCTACGAGCAGTACTTC. Translation: CASSLNPAGQGAYEQYF. Drawing the rest from reference TRBV7-2 and TRBJ2-7, the complete variable domain is GAGVSQSPSNKVTEKGKDVELRCDPISGHTALYWYRQSLGQGLEFLIYFQGNSAPDKSGLPSDRFSAERTGGSVSTLTIQRTQQEDSAVYLCASSLNPAGQGAYEQYFGPGTRLTVT.

The gene calls are TRBV19 and TRBJ2-7, with TRBD1 as a possible D gene (5 bases). Germline assignment: CDR1 LNHDA and CDR2 SQIVND (reference sequence). V dropped 3 bases and J dropped 3 bases, with 15 bases sitting between them. The length of the CDR3 is 15 residues. This CDR3 is CASSIPGIRVYEQYF. In nucleotides, the CDR3 is TGTGCCAGTAGTATCCCAGGGATTAGGGTCTACGAGCAGTACTTC.

This clone was seen a few times. The rearrangement uses TRBV7-9 and TRBJ2-4, with 7 bases matching TRBD2. Germline CDR1 SEHNR, CDR2 FQNEAQ (reference sequence). This CDR3 contains 17 residues. The trim removed 5 bases at V and 1 base at J, leaving 11 bases unmatched. The chain's CDR3 is CASSAGLVGTAKNIQYF. DNA for the CDR3: TGTGCCAGCAGCGCCGGACTAGTTGGCACCGCCAAAAACATTCAGTACTTC. Together with reference TRBV7-9 and TRBJ2-4, the CDR3 gives the full variable domain: DTGVSQNPRHKITKRGQNVTFRCDPISEHNRLYWYRQTLGQGPEFLTYFQNEAQLEKSRLLSDRFSAERPKGSFSTLEIQRTEQGDSAMYLCASSAGLVGTAKNIQYFGAGTRLSVL.

V gene TRBV4-3 combines with J gene TRBJ2-2; 10 nucleotides align to TRBD2. The CDR3 has 17 amino acids. CDR1 is LGHNA, CDR2 YSLEER, per germline. With 4 bases clipped from V and 0 bases from J, the junction kept 5 bases outside the gene matches. The CDR3 sequence: CASSLLAGATNTGELFF. CDR3 nucleotides: TGCGCCAGCAGCCTCCTAGCGGGGGCGACGAACACCGGGGAGCTGTTTTTT.